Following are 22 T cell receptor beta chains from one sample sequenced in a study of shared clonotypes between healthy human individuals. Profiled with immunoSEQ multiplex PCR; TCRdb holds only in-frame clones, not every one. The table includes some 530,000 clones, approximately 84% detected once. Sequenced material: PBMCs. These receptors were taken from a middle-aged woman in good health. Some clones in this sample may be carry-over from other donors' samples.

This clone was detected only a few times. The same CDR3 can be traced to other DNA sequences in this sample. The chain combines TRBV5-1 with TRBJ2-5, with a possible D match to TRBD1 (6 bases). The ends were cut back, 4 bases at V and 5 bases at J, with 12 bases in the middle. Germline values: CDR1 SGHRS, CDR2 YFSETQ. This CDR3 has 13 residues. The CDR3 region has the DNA TGCGCCAGCAGCCAACAGGGTTTGGAGACCCAGTACTTC. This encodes CASSQQGLETQYF.

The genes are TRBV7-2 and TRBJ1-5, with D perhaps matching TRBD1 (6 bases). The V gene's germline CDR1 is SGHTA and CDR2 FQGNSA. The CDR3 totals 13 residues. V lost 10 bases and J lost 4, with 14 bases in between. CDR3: CAKLAGVNQPQHF. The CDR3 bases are TGTGCCAAACTCGCAGGGGTGAATCAGCCCCAGCATTTT.

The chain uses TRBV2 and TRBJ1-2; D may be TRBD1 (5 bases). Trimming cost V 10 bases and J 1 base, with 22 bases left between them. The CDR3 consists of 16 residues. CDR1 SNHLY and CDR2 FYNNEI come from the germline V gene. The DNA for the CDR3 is TGTGCCACCTGGCGGAGGGCAGGGAGACTTAACTATGGCTACACCTTC. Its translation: CATWRRAGRLNYGYTF.

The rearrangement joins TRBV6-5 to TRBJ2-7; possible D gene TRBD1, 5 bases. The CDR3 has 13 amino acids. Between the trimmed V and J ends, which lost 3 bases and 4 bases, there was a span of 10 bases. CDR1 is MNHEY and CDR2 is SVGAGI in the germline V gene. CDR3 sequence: CASSYRDSYEQYF. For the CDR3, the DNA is TGTGCCAGCAGTTATCGAGACAGTTACGAGCAGTACTTC.

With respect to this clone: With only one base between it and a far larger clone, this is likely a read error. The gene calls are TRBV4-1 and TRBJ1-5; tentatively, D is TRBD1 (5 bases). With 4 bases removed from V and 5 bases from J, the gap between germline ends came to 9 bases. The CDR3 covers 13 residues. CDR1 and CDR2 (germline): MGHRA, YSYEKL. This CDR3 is CASSPRDDQPQHF. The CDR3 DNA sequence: TGCGCCAGCAGCCCCAGGGATGATCAGCCCCAGCATTTT.

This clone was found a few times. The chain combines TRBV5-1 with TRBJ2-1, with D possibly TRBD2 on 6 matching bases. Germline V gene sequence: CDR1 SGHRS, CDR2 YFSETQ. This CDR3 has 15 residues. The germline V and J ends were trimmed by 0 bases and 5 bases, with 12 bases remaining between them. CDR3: CASSLASSANNEQFF. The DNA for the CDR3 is TGCGCCAGCAGCTTGGCCTCTAGCGCTAACAATGAGCAGTTCTTC.

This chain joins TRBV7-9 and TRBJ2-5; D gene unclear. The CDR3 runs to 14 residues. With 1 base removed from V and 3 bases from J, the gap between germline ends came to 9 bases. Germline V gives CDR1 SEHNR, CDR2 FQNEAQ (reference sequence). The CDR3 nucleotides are TGTGCCAGCAGCTTAGGTGGCAGGAAAGAGACCCAGTACTTC. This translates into CASSLGGRKETQYF.

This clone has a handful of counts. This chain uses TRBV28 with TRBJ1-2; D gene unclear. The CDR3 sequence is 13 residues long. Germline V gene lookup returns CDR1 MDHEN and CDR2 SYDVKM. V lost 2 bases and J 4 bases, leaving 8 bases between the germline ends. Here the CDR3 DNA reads TGTGCCAGCAGTTTACAGTTCTCCTATGGCTACACCTTC. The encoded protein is CASSLQFSYGYTF.

CDR3 amino acids: CASRAGQLDAYEQYF. CDR3 in DNA: TGTGCCAGCAGGGCCGGACAGTTGGATGCCTACGAGCAGTACTTC. This sequence joins TRBV2 and TRBJ2-7, with D maybe TRBD1 (6 bases). The V end was cut by 6 bases, the J end by 2 bases, with 17 bases between. CDR1 and CDR2 (germline): SNHLY, FYNNEI. The CDR3 is made up of 15 amino acids.

Here the CDR3 DNA reads TGTGCCAGCAGAATTTCGACAGGGGGCTTCAACGAGCAGTACTTC. This translates into CASRISTGGFNEQYF. This chain links TRBV28 with TRBJ2-7; TRBD1 aligns across 10 bases. The CDR3 has 15 residues. V lost 6 bases to trimming and J lost 5 bases; unmatched junction nucleotides: 10. CDR1 MDHEN and CDR2 SYDVKM come from the germline V gene. Full variable domain (missing parts from reference TRBV28 and TRBJ2-7): DVKVTQSSRYLVKRTGEKVFLECVQDMDHENMFWYRQDPGLGLRLIYFSYDVKMKEKGDIPEGYSVSREKKERFSLILESASTNQTSMYLCASRISTGGFNEQYFGPGTRLTVT.

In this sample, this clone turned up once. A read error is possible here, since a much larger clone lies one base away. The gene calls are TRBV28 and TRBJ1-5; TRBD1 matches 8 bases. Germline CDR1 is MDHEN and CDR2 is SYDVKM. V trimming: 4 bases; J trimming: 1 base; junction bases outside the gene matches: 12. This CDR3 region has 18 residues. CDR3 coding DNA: TGTGCCAGCAGTTCCCCCCGACAGGGGAGAGGGAGCAATCAGCCCCAGCATTTT. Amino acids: CASSSPRQGRGSNQPQHF.

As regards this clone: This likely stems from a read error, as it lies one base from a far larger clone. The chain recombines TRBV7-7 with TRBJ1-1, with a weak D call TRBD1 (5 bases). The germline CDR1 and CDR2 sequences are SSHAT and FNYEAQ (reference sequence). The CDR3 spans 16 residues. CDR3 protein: CAGSVKWGGLGTEAFF. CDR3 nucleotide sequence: TGTGCTGGCAGCGTAAAATGGGGGGGTTTGGGCACTGAAGCTTTCTTT.

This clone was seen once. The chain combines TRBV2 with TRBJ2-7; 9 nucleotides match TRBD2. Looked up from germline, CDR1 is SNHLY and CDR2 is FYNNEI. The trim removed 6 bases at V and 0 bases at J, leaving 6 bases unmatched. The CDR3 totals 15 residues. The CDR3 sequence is CASRSRLAASYEQYF. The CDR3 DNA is TGTGCCAGCAGATCCCGACTAGCGGCCTCCTACGAGCAGTACTTC.

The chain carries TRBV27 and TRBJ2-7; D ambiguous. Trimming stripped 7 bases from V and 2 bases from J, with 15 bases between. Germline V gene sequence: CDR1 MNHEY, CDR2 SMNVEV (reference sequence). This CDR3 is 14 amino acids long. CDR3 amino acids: CASNLLGWAYEQYF. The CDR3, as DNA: TGTGCCAGCAACCTCTTGGGGTGGGCCTACGAGCAGTACTTC.

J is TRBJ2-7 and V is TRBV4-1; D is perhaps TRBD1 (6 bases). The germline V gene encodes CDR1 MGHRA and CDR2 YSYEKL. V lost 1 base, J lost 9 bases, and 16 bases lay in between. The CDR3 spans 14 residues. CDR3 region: CASSQALKDRPQYF. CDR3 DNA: TGCGCCAGCAGCCAAGCCCTAAAAGACAGGCCGCAGTACTTC.

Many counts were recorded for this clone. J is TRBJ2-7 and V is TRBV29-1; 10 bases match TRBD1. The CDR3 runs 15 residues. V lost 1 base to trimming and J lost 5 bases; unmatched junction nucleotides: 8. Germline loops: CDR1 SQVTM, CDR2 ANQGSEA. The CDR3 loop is CSVEARDRGFNEQYF. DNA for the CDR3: TGCAGCGTTGAAGCCCGGGACAGGGGTTTCAACGAGCAGTACTTC.

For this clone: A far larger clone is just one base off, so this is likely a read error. CDR3 loop: CASSKGTSGGTQETQYF. The DNA for the CDR3 is TGTGCCAGCAGCAAAGGAACTAGCGGGGGGACCCAAGAGACCCAGTACTTC. This rearrangement joins TRBV4-2 to TRBJ2-5; TRBD2 matches 12 bases. After removal of 5 bases from V and 1 base from J, the junction contained 8 bases not matched to a gene. CDR1 is LGHNA and CDR2 is YNFKEQ in the germline V gene. The CDR3 spans 17 residues.

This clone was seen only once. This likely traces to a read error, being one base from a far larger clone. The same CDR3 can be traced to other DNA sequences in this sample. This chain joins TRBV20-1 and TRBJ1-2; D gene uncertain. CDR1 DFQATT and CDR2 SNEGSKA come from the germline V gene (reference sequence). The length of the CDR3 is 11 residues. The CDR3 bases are TGCAGTGCTAGCTTACCTATTGGCTATACCTTC. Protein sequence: CSASLPIGYTF.

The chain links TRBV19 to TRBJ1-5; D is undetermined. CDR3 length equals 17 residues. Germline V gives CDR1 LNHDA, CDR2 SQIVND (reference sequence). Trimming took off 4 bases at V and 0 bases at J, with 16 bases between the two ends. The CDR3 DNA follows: TGTGCCAGTAGTACGGACGCAGGATACCATAGCAATCAGCCCCAGCATTTT. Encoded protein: CASSTDAGYHSNQPQHF.

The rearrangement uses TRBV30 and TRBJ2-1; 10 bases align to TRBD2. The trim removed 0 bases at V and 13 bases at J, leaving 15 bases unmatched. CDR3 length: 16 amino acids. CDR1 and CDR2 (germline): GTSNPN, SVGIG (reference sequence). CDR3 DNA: TGTGCCTGGAGTGTGAAGGGGCTAGCGGGAGTTCGAGGTCAGTTCTTC. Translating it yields CAWSVKGLAGVRGQFF.

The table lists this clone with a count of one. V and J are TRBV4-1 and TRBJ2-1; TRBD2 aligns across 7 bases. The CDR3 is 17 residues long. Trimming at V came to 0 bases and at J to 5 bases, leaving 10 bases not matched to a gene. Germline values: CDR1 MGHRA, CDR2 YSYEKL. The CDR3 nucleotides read TGCGCCAGCAGCCAAGATTGGCTAGCGGCAGCTAACAATGAGCAGTTCTTC. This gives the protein CASSQDWLAAANNEQFF.

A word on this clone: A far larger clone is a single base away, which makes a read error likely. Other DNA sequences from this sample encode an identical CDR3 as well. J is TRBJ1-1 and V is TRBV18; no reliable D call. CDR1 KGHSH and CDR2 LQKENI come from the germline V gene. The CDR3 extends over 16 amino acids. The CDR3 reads CASSPPSLGGNTEAFF. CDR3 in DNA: TGTGCAAGCTCACCACCTTCCCTCGGCGGGAACACTGAAGCTTTCTTT.